This T cell receptor beta chain was recorded in a study of T-cell memory formation after mild COVID-19. There are a few counts of this clonotype. Its specificity is unknown. TCRdb re-analysed the 5' RACE reads in MiXCR, keeping a single row per CDR3 protein. The table includes just under 550,000 distinct CDR3 sequences, 20% detected once. Study outcomes and limitations: From day 15 to 85, contracting clones were balanced between CD4 and CD8, whereas later expanders leaned toward CD4+. Several responding clones turned up in pre-infection memory, indicating that cross-reactive memory may have taken part. SARS-CoV-2 specificity of second-wave clones peaking day 37 was unconfirmed.

The TCR was taken from an adult woman who had mild COVID-19 (a few samples of this study predate the infection). Cell type and time point are not known. The sequencing input was PBMCs or a T cell subset sorted from them (not recorded which).

CDR3 residues: CASSQRGGANTGELFF. In nucleotides, the CDR3 is TGTGCCAGCAGCCAAAGGGGGGGAGCGAACACCGGGGAGCTGTTTTTT. The chain couples TRBV3-1 to TRBJ2-2; weak D call: TRBD2 (7 bases). The CDR3 is 16 residues long. CDR1 is LGHDT and CDR2 is YNNKEL in the germline V gene (reference sequence). V was trimmed by 2 bases and J by 0 bases, leaving 10 bases between them.